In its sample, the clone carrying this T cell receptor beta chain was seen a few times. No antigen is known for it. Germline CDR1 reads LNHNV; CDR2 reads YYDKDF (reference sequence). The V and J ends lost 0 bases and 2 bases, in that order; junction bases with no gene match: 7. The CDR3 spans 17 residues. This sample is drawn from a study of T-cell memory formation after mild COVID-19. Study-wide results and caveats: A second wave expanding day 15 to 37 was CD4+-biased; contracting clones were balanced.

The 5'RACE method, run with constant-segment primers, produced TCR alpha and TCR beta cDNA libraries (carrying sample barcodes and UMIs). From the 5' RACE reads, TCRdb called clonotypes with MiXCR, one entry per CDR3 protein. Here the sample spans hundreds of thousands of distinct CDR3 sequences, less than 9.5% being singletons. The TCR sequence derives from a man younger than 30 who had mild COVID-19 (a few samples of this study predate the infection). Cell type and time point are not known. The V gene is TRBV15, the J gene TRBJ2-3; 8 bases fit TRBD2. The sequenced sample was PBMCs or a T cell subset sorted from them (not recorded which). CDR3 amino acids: CATSRDYSGGPTDTQYF. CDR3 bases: TGTGCCACCAGCAGAGATTACTCGGGGGGGCCCACAGATACGCAGTATTTT.